The following is a TCR beta chain sequence with its context. Its antigen remains unknown. Documented treatment: roughly 10-day PBMC culture with coronavirus spike peptide pools or control peptides (ViraFEST assay). With peptide pools, ViraFEST first expanded antigen-specific T cells and afterwards sequenced their TCRs. The sample originates from a study of vaccination and CD4 T cells after COVID-19. Study information: Nasal swab PCR detected SARS-CoV-2 in convalescent patients; eight to ten had mild disease, one severe.

Trimming removed 5 bases at V and 4 bases at J, with 12 bases between. Germline lookup yields CDR1 SGHVS and CDR2 FQNEAQ. The CDR3 is 13 residues long. Sequenced with the Oncomine TCR Beta short-read assay was DNA taken from cultured CD4+ T cells. Genomic DNA was isolated from cultured CD4+ T cells. MiXCR was run by TCRdb on the PCR reads, yielding one entry per CDR3 protein. The data contain roughly 15,000 distinct CDR3 sequences, 45% to 65% of them seen just once; the ten biggest clones take up roughly 17%. Sample: CD4+ T cells from blood, cultured in vitro. The sequence came from a human donor who had recovered from COVID-19. The V gene is TRBV7-8, the J gene TRBJ2-7; D is unresolved. DNA for the CDR3: TGTGCCAGCAGCCCTAAGCAGTGGTACGAGCAGTACTTC. Residues: CASSPKQWYEQYF.